A single sample gave rise to the 31 T cell receptor beta chains below, sequenced in a study of blood T cell repertoires in COVID-19. This table comes from immunoSEQ multiplex PCR, and its TCRdb copy is limited to in-frame clones, with some not included. The sample shows 300,000 to 450,000 clones, approximately 89% of them seen only once. The sequenced material came from peripheral blood. The receptors shown here come from a woman aged 60 to 75 with COVID-19, enrolled during active disease.

This rearrangement joins TRBV18 to TRBJ2-1; 7 positions match TRBD2. V was pared by 6 bases and J by 10 bases, with 9 bases of the junction left unmatched. Per germline, CDR1 KGHSH and CDR2 LQKENI. This CDR3 region has 13 residues. In DNA, the CDR3 is TGTGCCAGCTCCCTAAGCGGGGATCAGGAGCAGTTCTTC. This encodes CASSLSGDQEQFF.

The table lists this clone with a count of one. The chain couples TRBV19 to TRBJ2-7; D might be TRBD2 (7 bases). Germline-derived CDR1 and CDR2 are LNHDA and SQIVND (reference sequence). V gave up 1 base and J gave up 2 bases, with 15 bases separating them. CDR3 size: 16 residues. The CDR3 DNA is TGTGCCAGTAGTATAGTCTCGCGGGGGCCCGCCTACGAGCAGTACTTC. Translation: CASSIVSRGPAYEQYF.

The chain joins TRBV18 to TRBJ1-1, with 8 bases aligning to TRBD1. This CDR3 spans 15 amino acids. Germline V gives CDR1 KGHSH, CDR2 LQKENI. J gave up 4 bases and V 3 bases, and 7 bases lay outside the gene matches. The CDR3 region is CASSPLTGEITEAFF. CDR3 bases: TGTGCCAGCTCACCCTTGACAGGGGAGATCACTGAAGCTTTCTTT.

This clone was counted once. The CDR3 loop is CSAHMQYEQYF. The CDR3 DNA reads TGCAGTGCCCATATGCAGTACGAGCAGTACTTC. The chain couples TRBV20-1 to TRBJ2-7; no clear D gene. CDR1 DFQATT and CDR2 SNEGSKA come from the germline V gene (reference sequence). CDR3 size: 11 residues. Trimming left V 6 bases short and J 4 bases short, with 10 bases between.

The chain has TRBV6-5 and TRBJ1-1; weak D call: TRBD1 (5 bases). The CDR3 contains 13 residues. V was shortened by 4 bases and J by 1 base, with 7 bases between the two germline ends. Germline assignment: CDR1 MNHEY and CDR2 SVGAGI. The CDR3 spells CASSSTGNTEAFF. DNA of the CDR3: TGTGCCAGCAGTTCTACAGGGAACACTGAAGCTTTCTTT.

The chain employs TRBV19 and TRBJ1-1; weak D call: TRBD1 (5 bases). Germline V gene lookup returns CDR1 LNHDA and CDR2 SQIVND (reference sequence). This CDR3 contains 14 residues. Deletions cut 3 bases from V and 5 bases from J, with 13 bases between. CDR3 nucleotide sequence: TGTGCCAGTAGTATCAGGGCCAGGGCGACTGAAGCTTTCTTT. It yields the protein CASSIRARATEAFF.

CDR3 sequence (DNA): TGTGCCAGCTCACCTAAATCCGGGACAGGGGTTCCCACAGATACGCAGTATTTT. This codes for CASSPKSGTGVPTDTQYF. V is TRBV18 and J is TRBJ2-3, with TRBD1 identical over 10 bases. This CDR3 region has 18 residues. Germline V gene lookup returns CDR1 KGHSH and CDR2 LQKENI. The V gene end was trimmed by 3 bases and the J gene end by 2 bases; junction bases not matched to a gene: 11.

V usage is TRBV7-3 and J usage is TRBJ2-2; D not certain. The length of the CDR3 is 14 residues. V was clipped by 6 bases and J by 0 bases, with 8 bases between them. Germline lookup yields CDR1 SGHTA and CDR2 FQGTGA. As DNA, the CDR3 is TGTGCCAGCAGGACGGGTCCGAACACCGGGGAGCTGTTTTTT. This translates into CASRTGPNTGELFF.

This sequence joins TRBV3-1 (or the pseudogene TRBV3-2) and TRBJ1-1; 8 nucleotides align to TRBD1. Germline CDR1 reads LGHDT; CDR2 reads YNNKEL (reference sequence). This CDR3 comprises 18 residues. Trimming cost V 4 bases and J 0 bases; bases outside gene matches: 13. CDR3 DNA sequence: TGTGCCAGCAGCCGCCACAGGGGGAGGGACATAATGAACACTGAAGCTTTCTTT. Translated, it gives CASSRHRGRDIMNTEAFF.

The rearrangement joins TRBV10-3 to TRBJ2-5; tentative D call: TRBD2 (6 bases). This CDR3 has 13 amino acids. CDR1 and CDR2 from the germline V gene are ENHRY and SYGVKD. The V end lost 2 bases, the J end lost 2 bases, and 6 bases lay between the germline ends. In DNA form, the CDR3 reads TGTGCCATCAGTGAGGCGGGACAAGAGACCCAGTACTTC. This codes for CAISEAGQETQYF.

Comments on this clone: Other DNA sequences in the sample encode the same CDR3. This sequence joins TRBV5-5 and TRBJ1-3; TRBD1 might be the D (5 bases). V lost 3 bases, J lost 1 base, and 11 bases lay in between. The CDR3 has 15 amino acids. From germline, CDR1 is SGHKS and CDR2 YYEKEE (reference sequence). The CDR3 DNA is TGTGCCAGCAGCTCGCGCGGGGGGTCTGGAAACACCATATATTTT. Its protein is CASSSRGGSGNTIYF.

The chain carries TRBV6-5 and TRBJ1-1, with 9 nucleotides matching TRBD1. V lost 2 bases, J lost 3 bases, and 4 bases stayed unmatched. This CDR3 has 15 residues. From germline, CDR1 is MNHEY and CDR2 SVGAGI. For the CDR3, the DNA is TGTGCCAGCAGTTACGGGGACAGGGCGGACACTGAAGCTTTCTTT. Residues: CASSYGDRADTEAFF.

The J gene is TRBJ1-1, the V gene TRBV2; D is perhaps TRBD1 (6 bases). Per germline, CDR1 SNHLY and CDR2 FYNNEI. V lost 8 bases and J lost 6, with 16 bases in between. The CDR3 runs 13 residues. The CDR3 region is CASGWAAGAEAFF. The CDR3 DNA reads TGTGCCAGCGGATGGGCCGCAGGGGCTGAAGCTTTCTTT.

V usage is TRBV7-3 and J usage is TRBJ2-3; no clear D gene. This CDR3 is 14 amino acids long. Germline values: CDR1 SGHTA, CDR2 FQGTGA. V gave up 1 base and J gave up 4 bases, with 9 bases separating them. CDR3: CASSLSRSADTQYF. The CDR3 DNA sequence: TGTGCCAGCAGCTTAAGTCGGTCTGCAGATACGCAGTATTTT.

The chain couples TRBV2 to TRBJ1-3; 9 bases match TRBD1. CDR1 is SNHLY and CDR2 is FYNNEI in the germline V gene. The CDR3 has 15 amino acids. V shed 6 bases and J 4 bases; nucleotides not matched to a gene: 7. The CDR3 loop reads CASRHRTGAGNTIYF. The DNA of the CDR3 is TGTGCCAGCAGGCATAGGACAGGGGCCGGAAACACCATATATTTT.

This sequence joins TRBV7-9 and TRBJ1-3; TRBD1 is a possible D gene (6 bases). Per the germline V gene, CDR1 is SEHNR and CDR2 is FQNEAQ (reference sequence). Trimming shortened V by 2 bases and J by 4 bases, and 15 bases separated the two germline ends. The CDR3 consists of 16 residues. CDR3 in amino acids: CASSLTQGMVGNTIYF. CDR3 coding DNA: TGTGCCAGCAGCTTAACACAGGGAATGGTCGGAAACACCATATATTTT.

The CDR3 loop reads CATSRDGGVRGTEAFF. The CDR3 coding sequence is TGTGCCACCAGCAGAGATGGGGGGGTTCGGGGCACTGAAGCTTTCTTT. The rearrangement links TRBV15 to TRBJ1-1; D is perhaps TRBD1 (5 bases). Germline loops: CDR1 LNHNV, CDR2 YYDKDF (reference sequence). CDR3 length: 16 residues. Trimming removed 0 bases at V and 4 bases at J, with 15 bases between.

The chain is built from TRBV11-2 and TRBJ2-5; 8 bases agree with TRBD2. The ends lost 5 bases at V and 1 base at J; junction bases unmatched: 12. Per the germline V gene, CDR1 is SGHAT and CDR2 is FQNNGV. CDR3 length equals 17 residues. This CDR3 reads CASSPGWVSGVQETQYF. CDR3 DNA: TGTGCCAGCAGCCCGGGCTGGGTTAGCGGGGTCCAAGAGACCCAGTACTTC.

The chain is built from TRBV29-1 and TRBJ2-2; 10 nucleotides match TRBD1. CDR1 SQVTM and CDR2 ANQGSEA come from the germline V gene. The CDR3 length is 14 residues. Trimming removed 7 bases from V and 3 bases from J; junction bases left unmatched: 5. For the CDR3, the DNA is TGCAGCGGACGGACAGGGGGGTACACCGGGGAGCTGTTTTTT. This sequence encodes CSGRTGGYTGELFF.

The genes are TRBV7-9 and TRBJ1-3; 11 bases are shared with TRBD1. Germline CDR1 reads SEHNR; CDR2 reads FQNEAQ (reference sequence). The ends lost 5 bases at V and 6 bases at J; junction bases unmatched: 3. The length of the CDR3 is 14 residues. The CDR3 region has the DNA TGTGCCAGCAGCATGGGACAGGGGGAAAACACCATATATTTT. This encodes CASSMGQGENTIYF.

As DNA, the CDR3 is TGTGCCAGCAGATACGACAACTTCAACACTGAAGCTTTCTTT. It is translated as CASRYDNFNTEAFF. The rearrangement uses TRBV6-5 and TRBJ1-1, with no clear D. This CDR3 has 14 amino acids. Germline V lookup: CDR1 MNHEY, CDR2 SVGAGI. With 6 bases removed from V and 2 bases from J, the gap between germline ends came to 13 bases.

The CDR3 loop is CASSVGLGRGGGYTF. The CDR3 bases are TGTGCCAGCAGCGTAGGGCTGGGCAGGGGCGGAGGCTACACCTTC. The chain is built from TRBV9 and TRBJ1-2, with D perhaps TRBD1 (6 bases). This CDR3 spans 15 amino acids. Trimming stripped 0 bases from V and 8 bases from J, with 17 bases between. From germline, CDR1 is SGDLS and CDR2 YYNGEE.

This chain connects TRBV7-9 to TRBJ2-5, with 8 nucleotides matching TRBD1. This CDR3 spans 15 amino acids. Germline lookup yields CDR1 SEHNR and CDR2 FQNEAQ (reference sequence). V was clipped by 5 bases and J by 3 bases; unmatched bases: 8. CDR3 sequence (DNA): TGTGCCAGCAGCCCGCAGGGGGCTCCTAAAGAGACCCAGTACTTC. Protein: CASSPQGAPKETQYF.

The gene calls are TRBV29-1 and TRBJ1-1, with D uncertain. The CDR3 consists of 11 residues. V shed 6 bases and J shed 6 bases, with 11 bases lying between them. The germline gives CDR1 SQVTM, CDR2 ANQGSEA. CDR3 DNA: TGCAGCGTCGCCTCCCAGGCTGAAGCTTTCTTT. Translating gives CSVASQAEAFF.

The chain carries TRBV6-4 and TRBJ2-2, with D maybe TRBD2 (6 bases). V was shortened by 8 bases and J by 5 bases, with 12 bases between the two germline ends. The CDR3 has 13 residues. From germline, CDR1 is MRHNA and CDR2 SNTAGT. CDR3 protein: CASGVGTTGELFF. CDR3 nucleotides: TGTGCCAGCGGGGTAGGGACTACCGGGGAGCTGTTTTTT.

The chain is built from TRBV4-1 and TRBJ1-1, with D uncertain. This CDR3 is 16 amino acids long. V was pared by 2 bases and J by 0 bases, with 13 bases between. Germline values: CDR1 MGHRA, CDR2 YSYEKL. The CDR3 reads CASSQRFEFMNTEAFF. CDR3 sequence (DNA): TGCGCCAGCAGCCAAAGATTTGAGTTCATGAACACTGAAGCTTTCTTT.

The rearrangement joins TRBV5-1 to TRBJ1-4, with TRBD1 as a possible D gene (6 bases). The length of the CDR3 is 17 residues. The germline CDR1 and CDR2 sequences are SGHRS and YFSETQ. Trimming cost V 4 bases and J 4 bases, with 20 bases left between them. CDR3 residues: CASSAQVTGTSNEKLFF. CDR3 coding DNA: TGCGCCAGCAGCGCCCAAGTCACAGGGACCAGTAATGAAAAACTGTTTTTT.

The chain is built from TRBV27 and TRBJ2-3; 9 positions match TRBD1. V was pared by 2 bases and J by 2 bases, with 2 bases of the junction left unmatched. Germline CDR1 MNHEY, CDR2 SMNVEV (reference sequence). The CDR3 is made up of 15 amino acids. This CDR3 reads CASSLDRGVTDTQYF. The CDR3 DNA is TGTGCCAGCAGTTTAGACAGGGGGGTCACAGATACGCAGTATTTT.

CDR3 sequence reads: CASSTGSDTQYF. The CDR3 nucleotides read TGTGCCAGCAGTACAGGGTCCGATACGCAGTATTTT. The J gene is TRBJ2-3, the V gene TRBV6-5; possibly TRBD1 for D (6 bases). The V and J ends lost 5 bases and 6 bases respectively, with 9 bases between them. Per germline, CDR1 MNHEY and CDR2 SVGAGI. This CDR3 has 12 amino acids.

The chain recombines TRBV7-2 with TRBJ1-6; D is possibly TRBD1 (6 bases). V lost 5 bases, J lost 7 bases, and 18 bases lay in between. CDR1 and CDR2 from the germline V gene are SGHTA and FQGNSA. The CDR3 has 16 residues. The CDR3 DNA is TGTGCCAGCAGCACCCGACGGGGGGGCCTAAATTCACCCCTCCACTTT. This codes for CASSTRRGGLNSPLHF.

The chain has TRBV28 and TRBJ1-5; tentatively, D is TRBD1 (5 bases). The CDR3 contains 16 residues. Germline V lookup: CDR1 MDHEN, CDR2 SYDVKM. V lost 2 bases to trimming and J lost 5 bases, with 16 bases between them. The CDR3 DNA reads as TGTGCCAGCAGTTTAAACCCCCTGGGAGGGGATCAGCCCCAGCATTTT. This translates into CASSLNPLGGDQPQHF.